This paragraph covers one T cell receptor beta chain sequence. Its antigen is unknown. The V and J ends lost 1 base and 5 bases respectively, with 8 bases between them. The CDR3 runs 13 residues. Germline CDR1 LGHNA, CDR2 YSLEER. This entry is derived from a study of T cell responses to AZD1222 COVID-19 vaccine. Findings and limits, study-wide: Clonal diversity was possibly underestimated; the donors were predominantly white British and more often female.

The protocol was immunoSEQ multiplex PCR, while the TCRdb copy is restricted to in-frame clones and leaves out a portion. Among 150,000 or so clones listed, nearly 95% were seen once. Source: peripheral blood, taken 28 days after the second AZD1222 dose. The sequence came from an adult who received the AZD1222 COVID-19 vaccine. The V gene is TRBV4-3, the J gene TRBJ1-1, with TRBD1 as a possible D gene (5 bases). CDR3 sequence: CASSQARVTEAFF. CDR3 coding DNA: TGCGCCAGCAGCCAAGCCAGGGTAACTGAAGCTTTCTTT.